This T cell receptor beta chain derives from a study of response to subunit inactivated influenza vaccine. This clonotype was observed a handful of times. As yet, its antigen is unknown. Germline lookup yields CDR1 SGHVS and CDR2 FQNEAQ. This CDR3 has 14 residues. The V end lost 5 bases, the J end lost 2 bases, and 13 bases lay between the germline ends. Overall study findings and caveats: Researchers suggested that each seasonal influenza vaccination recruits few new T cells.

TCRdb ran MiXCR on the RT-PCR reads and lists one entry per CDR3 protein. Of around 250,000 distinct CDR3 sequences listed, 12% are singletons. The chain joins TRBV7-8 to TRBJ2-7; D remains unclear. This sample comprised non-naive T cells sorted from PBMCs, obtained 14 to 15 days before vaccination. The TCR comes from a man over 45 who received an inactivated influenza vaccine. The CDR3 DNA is TGTGCCAGCAGCCTCGATAGTAGCACCTACGAGCAGTACTTC. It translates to CASSLDSSTYEQYF.